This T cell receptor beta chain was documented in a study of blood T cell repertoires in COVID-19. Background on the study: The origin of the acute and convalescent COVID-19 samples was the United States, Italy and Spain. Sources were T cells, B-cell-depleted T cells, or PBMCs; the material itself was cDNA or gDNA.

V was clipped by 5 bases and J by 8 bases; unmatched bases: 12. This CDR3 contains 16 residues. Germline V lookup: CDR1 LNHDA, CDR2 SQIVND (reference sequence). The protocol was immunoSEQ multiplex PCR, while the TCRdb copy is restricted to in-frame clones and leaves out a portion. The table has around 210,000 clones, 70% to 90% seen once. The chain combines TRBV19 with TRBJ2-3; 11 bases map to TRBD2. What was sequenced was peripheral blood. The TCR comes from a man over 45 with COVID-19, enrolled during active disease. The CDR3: CASSPTSGGSLGTQYF. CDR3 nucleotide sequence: TGTGCCAGTAGTCCCACTAGCGGGGGCTCCTTGGGTACGCAGTATTTT.